The 13 T cell receptor beta chains in this list originate from one sample, sequenced in a study of cytomegalovirus exposure and HLA in healthy donors. The primer mix had 60 Vbeta and 13 Jbeta primers. The repertoire was sequenced with immunoSEQ multiplex PCR; TCRdb's copy has only in-frame clones and lacks some. The sample includes about 160,000 clones, about 79% seen only once; the top ten take 0.98%. The source material was PBMCs. Source of these receptors: a woman between 50 and 59 years old in good health and CMV-seropositive.

This chain connects TRBV11-2 to TRBJ2-2; 7 bases are a match to TRBD1. CDR3 size: 17 residues. Germline lookup yields CDR1 SGHAT and CDR2 FQNNGV. V lost 1 base, J lost 1 base, and 6 bases stayed unmatched. In DNA, the CDR3 is TGTGCCAGCAGCTTAGGCCCGCAGGGGGAGAACACCGGGGAGCTGTTTTTT. It translates to CASSLGPQGENTGELFF.

The rearrangement links TRBV5-4 to TRBJ2-1; 7 bases map to TRBD2. Germline assignment: CDR1 SGHNT and CDR2 YYREEE (reference sequence). The V segment lost 4 bases and the J segment 6 bases; nucleotides outside the gene matches: 7. This CDR3 comprises 14 residues. The CDR3 here is CASSPWEGINEQFF. As DNA, the CDR3 is TGTGCCAGCAGCCCCTGGGAGGGTATCAATGAGCAGTTCTTC.

The V gene is TRBV29-1, the J gene TRBJ1-1; D remains unclear. This CDR3 contains 10 residues. Trimming took 7 bases from V and 4 from J, leaving 7 bases between them. Germline assignment: CDR1 SQVTM and CDR2 ANQGSEA. CDR3 loop: CSAGSTEAFF. CDR3 nucleotide sequence: TGCAGCGCCGGGAGCACTGAAGCTTTCTTT.

The chain uses TRBV6-6 and TRBJ2-5, with D unclear. The end of the DNA aligns better with TRBJ2-7, so the J call may be wrong. Germline lookup yields CDR1 MNHNY and CDR2 SVGAGI (reference sequence). This CDR3 has 14 residues. CDR3 region: CASRPPAGTYEQYF. DNA of the CDR3: TGTGCCAGCAGACCCCCCGCAGGCACCTACGAGCAGTACTTC.

This clone was seen a few times. V and J are TRBV7-9 and TRBJ1-2; 7 bases agree with TRBD1. The CDR3 loop spans 14 amino acids. Germline CDR1 is SEHNR and CDR2 is FQNEAQ (reference sequence). V shed 1 base, J shed 7 bases, and the junction held 6 bases outside the gene matches. The CDR3 region has the DNA TGTGCCAGCAGCTTAGAGACAGGGTGGGTTGGCTACACCTTC. Translated: CASSLETGWVGYTF.

The rearrangement links TRBV25-1 to TRBJ2-5; D is perhaps TRBD1 (6 bases). CDR1 and CDR2 (germline): MGHDK, SYGVNS. CDR3 length: 14 residues. V shed 3 bases and J shed 5 bases, with 13 bases lying between them. CDR3: CASSDQGLGETQYF. In DNA, the CDR3 is TGTGCCAGCAGTGATCAGGGGTTAGGTGAGACCCAGTACTTC.

This chain connects TRBV7-6 to TRBJ1-2; D remains ambiguous. Germline V lookup: CDR1 SGHVS, CDR2 FNYEAQ. Trimming stripped 4 bases from V and 1 base from J, with 7 bases between. CDR3 length equals 13 residues. CDR3 nucleotide sequence: TGTGCCAGCAGCTCCGGGGTTAACTATGGCTACACCTTC. Residues: CASSSGVNYGYTF.

The CDR3 coding sequence is TGTGCCAGCAGAGTAAAGCGGGGGGGCCCCAATGAGCAGTTCTTC. Protein: CASRVKRGGPNEQFF. The rearrangement joins TRBV9 to TRBJ2-1; TRBD2 aligns across 10 bases. V lost 5 bases to trimming and J lost 6 bases; unmatched junction nucleotides: 8. Per the germline V gene, CDR1 is SGDLS and CDR2 is YYNGEE. CDR3 size: 15 residues.

The chain couples TRBV4-2 to TRBJ1-1, with D perhaps matching TRBD1 (5 bases). Per the germline V gene, CDR1 is LGHNA and CDR2 is YNFKEQ. V was clipped by 0 bases and J by 1 base, with 6 bases between them. The CDR3 contains 14 residues. The CDR3 region is CASSQEGGNTEAFF. DNA for the CDR3: TGTGCCAGCAGCCAAGAGGGGGGGAACACTGAAGCTTTCTTT.

The chain is built from TRBV6-1 and TRBJ1-4; D call uncertain. Deletions cut 4 bases from V and 7 bases from J, with 16 bases between. The germline CDR1 and CDR2 sequences are MNHNS and SASEGT. The CDR3 consists of 15 residues. The CDR3, as DNA: TGTGCCAGCAGTGGATTGAGGGTTAAGGGTGAAAAACTGTTTTTT. Amino acids: CASSGLRVKGEKLFF.

Regarding this clone: Other DNA sequences within the sample encode an identical CDR3. The rearrangement joins TRBV2 to TRBJ1-2; no clear D gene. The V gene lost 2 bases and the J gene lost 2 bases, with 6 bases spanning the gap. The CDR3 consists of 13 residues. The germline V gene has CDR1 SNHLY and CDR2 FYNNEI. The CDR3 sequence is CASSESGNYGYTF. The CDR3 DNA sequence: TGTGCCAGCAGTGAATCAGGAAACTATGGCTACACCTTC.

The J gene is TRBJ1-6, the V gene TRBV4-1, with TRBD1 matching 8 bases. This CDR3 contains 15 residues. CDR1 is MGHRA and CDR2 is YSYEKL in the germline V gene. V lost 1 base and J lost 7; bases outside the gene matches: 3. The CDR3 nucleotides read TGCGCCAGCAGCCAAGCGGGACAGGTGAATTCACCCCTCCACTTT. As protein: CASSQAGQVNSPLHF.

The chain couples TRBV4-1 to TRBJ2-7, with D maybe TRBD2 (5 bases). Germline V CDR1 and CDR2: MGHRA, YSYEKL. Trimming stripped 1 base from V and 4 bases from J, with 14 bases between. This CDR3 is 15 amino acids long. The CDR3 coding sequence is TGCGCCAGCAGCCAAGCGGGATTAACGGGTTACGAGCAGTACTTC. Translating it yields CASSQAGLTGYEQYF.